This T cell receptor (beta chain) was sequenced in a study of OX40 agonist ivuxolimab in advanced cancers. Study in general: Ivuxolimab doses were 0.01, 0.1, 0.3, 1.5, 3 or 10 mg/kg every 2 weeks.

As to this clone: What it binds is unknown.

Produced via immunoSEQ multiplex PCR; TCRdb's table is partial and in-frame only. The top ten hold 52% of the sample, which has 45,000 to 50,000 clones, about 85% seen once. Germline V CDR1 and CDR2: WSHSY, SAAADI. The CDR3 is made up of 18 amino acids. Trimming removed 4 bases from V and 7 bases from J; junction bases left unmatched: 16. Study-wide findings and caveats: On average, CD8+ T cells had more expanded clones than CD4+.

This chain connects TRBV10-2 to TRBJ2-6; TRBD1 matches at 7 bases. The TCR sequence derives from an adult with an advanced solid tumor such as melanoma, head and neck, liver or kidney cancer. This material consisted of CD4+ or CD8+ T cells sorted from blood, taken in a trial of the OX40 agonist ivuxolimab. The CDR3 coding sequence is TGCGCCAGCAGTGTCTTTACAGGGGAAACATCCATAGCCAACGTCCTGACTTTC. Encoded protein: CASSVFTGETSIANVLTF.